This TCR beta chain was captured by sequencing in a study of blood T cell repertoires in COVID-19. Study as a whole: The samples span acute and convalescent COVID-19 from the United States, Italy and Spain. The analysed material was cDNA or gDNA that came from T cells, B-cell-depleted T cells, or PBMCs.

This table comes from immunoSEQ multiplex PCR, and its TCRdb copy is limited to in-frame clones, with some not included. The table records approximately 140,000 clones, approximately 86% of them present only once. This CDR3 contains 15 residues. In germline, CDR1 is SGHRS, CDR2 YFSETQ. V gave up 4 bases and J gave up 3 bases; unmatched junction bases: 9. The TCR was taken from a man between 65 and 85 years old with acute or convalescent COVID-19. The chain is built from TRBV5-1 and TRBJ2-7; 8 bases agree with TRBD1. The sequenced material came from peripheral blood. In nucleotides, the CDR3 is TGCGCCAGCAGCATTGACAGGGGTGGCGACTACGAGCAGTACTTC. It is translated as CASSIDRGGDYEQYF.